The 10 T cell receptor beta chains below come from one sample, sequenced in a study of T cell responses to AZD1222 COVID-19 vaccine. TCRdb's table, derived via immunoSEQ multiplex PCR, lists solely in-frame clones and lacks some. The sample yields around 120,000 clones, around nine tenths seen once. Sequences were derived from peripheral blood, sampled on day 0 of MenACWY control vaccination. These receptors originate from an adult in good health.

This clone was detected only once. This sequence joins TRBV4-3 and TRBJ2-1; 11 positions agree with TRBD2. This CDR3 comprises 20 residues. CDR1 and CDR2 from the germline V gene are LGHNA and YSLEER. The junction had 10 bases not matched to a gene; V was cut back by 0 bases and J by 0 bases. DNA of the CDR3: TGCGCCAGCAGCCAAGAGGCGACTAGCGGGACTCTAAGCTCCTACAATGAGCAGTTCTTC. As protein: CASSQEATSGTLSSYNEQFF.

The gene calls are TRBV5-8 and TRBJ2-3, with D possibly being TRBD2 (7 bases). With 3 bases removed from V and 1 base from J, the gap between germline ends came to 12 bases. The CDR3 spans 15 residues. Germline V CDR1 and CDR2: SGHTS, YDEGEE. In DNA, the CDR3 is TGTGCCAGCAGCTGGGGGGGGGCCCGCACAGATACGCAGTATTTT. Translation gives CASSWGGARTDTQYF.

The CDR3 nucleotides read TGTGCCAGCAGTCGAGGCGGGACAGGGTACAATCAGCCCCAGCATTTT. It specifies CASSRGGTGYNQPQHF. The chain recombines TRBV6-6 with TRBJ1-5; TRBD1 aligns across 9 bases. The CDR3 extends over 16 amino acids. Germline V gene sequence: CDR1 MNHNY, CDR2 SVGAGI (reference sequence). The V gene end was trimmed by 5 bases and the J gene end by 3 bases; junction bases not matched to a gene: 8.

V gene TRBV7-2 combines with J gene TRBJ2-3; 9 bases map to TRBD2. The CDR3 contains 16 residues. Germline CDR1 reads SGHTA; CDR2 reads FQGNSA. V was pared by 5 bases and J by 0 bases, with 6 bases of the junction left unmatched. The CDR3 DNA sequence: TGTGCCAGCAGCACCGGACTAGCGAGAAGCACAGATACGCAGTATTTT. This encodes CASSTGLARSTDTQYF. The full variable domain, rest sourced from reference TRBV7-2 and TRBJ2-3, is GAGVSQSPSNKVTEKGKDVELRCDPISGHTALYWYRQSLGQGLEFLIYFQGNSAPDKSGLPSDRFSAERTGGSVSTLTIQRTQQEDSAVYLCASSTGLARSTDTQYFGPGTRLTVL.

This rearrangement joins TRBV7-6 to TRBJ2-1; D may be TRBD2 (6 bases). This CDR3 region has 16 residues. Germline-derived CDR1 and CDR2 are SGHVS and FNYEAQ. The V end lost 7 bases, the J end lost 2 bases, and 18 bases lay between the germline ends. CDR3 nucleotide sequence: TGTGCCAGCACCCCGACCCAGCGGGCCGCCTACAATGAGCAGTTCTTC. It yields the protein CASTPTQRAAYNEQFF.

The chain carries TRBV12-5 and TRBJ2-3; 10 bases align to TRBD2. Germline CDR1 and CDR2: LGHNT and FRNRAP. This CDR3 spans 15 amino acids. Unmatched junction bases numbered 5, after V lost 5 bases and J lost 3 bases. The DNA of the CDR3 is TGTGCTAGTGGTCTAGCGGGAGAGGGTACAGATACGCAGTATTTT. Translating it yields CASGLAGEGTDTQYF.

The genes are TRBV7-2 and TRBJ1-5; D ambiguous. Trimming stripped 3 bases from V and 1 base from J, with 7 bases between. The CDR3 has 14 amino acids. Looked up from germline, CDR1 is SGHTA and CDR2 is FQGNSA. For the CDR3, the DNA is TGTGCCAGCAGCTTGGTGAACAGCAATCAGCCCCAGCATTTT. Protein: CASSLVNSNQPQHF.

This chain links TRBV7-3 with TRBJ1-3; D is ambiguous. Trimming removed 5 bases at V and 0 bases at J, with 17 bases between. Germline assignment: CDR1 SGHTA and CDR2 FQGTGA. The CDR3 is made up of 17 amino acids. The CDR3 DNA follows: TGTGCCAGCAGCATCAACCACTCCCCGATCTCTGGAAACACCATATATTTT. Its protein is CASSINHSPISGNTIYF. The variable domain in full, with the rest retrieved from reference TRBV7-3 and TRBJ1-3, is GAGVSQTPSNKVTEKGKYVELRCDPISGHTALYWYRQSLGQGPEFLIYFQGTGAADDSGLPNDRFFAVRPEGSVSTLKIQRTERGDSAVYLCASSINHSPISGNTIYFGEGSWLTVV.

This clone was found a few times. The chain joins TRBV6-1 to TRBJ2-1, with 12 nucleotides matching TRBD2. Germline lookup yields CDR1 MNHNS and CDR2 SASEGT. V shed 3 bases, J shed 8 bases, and the junction held 5 bases outside the gene matches. The CDR3 totals 15 residues. Here the CDR3 reads CASSETSGSVDEQFF. In DNA, the CDR3 is TGTGCCAGCAGTGAGACTAGCGGGAGTGTCGATGAGCAGTTCTTC.

This rearrangement joins TRBV12-3 or TRBV12-4 to TRBJ1-2, with a tentative D call TRBD1 (5 bases). The CDR3 is 13 amino acids. The V gene lost 4 bases and the J gene lost 8 bases, with 14 bases spanning the gap. The CDR3 sequence is CASSSRGVEGYTF. In DNA, the CDR3 is TGTGCCAGCAGTTCAAGAGGGGTGGAGGGCTACACCTTC.